The sequence of this T cell receptor beta chain was determined in a study of shared clonotypes between healthy human individuals. This CDR3 has 17 residues. CDR1 SGHDN and CDR2 FVKESK come from the germline V gene. The ends were cut back, 6 bases at V and 0 bases at J, with 17 bases in the middle. Naive CD8 cells lacked CD45RO, underwent positive selection for CCR7 and left out terminally differentiated effector memory CD45RA+ cells. The deep-level immunoSEQ assay was used. Sequencing was performed with immunoSEQ multiplex PCR; in TCRdb, only in-frame clones are kept and a portion is missing. This table has some 2,000,000 clones, about 95% appearing once.

This receptor was taken from a young man in good health. The chain links TRBV14 to TRBJ2-2; D may be TRBD1 or TRBD2 (5 bases each). The specimen sequenced was naive CD8+ T cells sorted from blood. The DNA of the CDR3 is TGTGCCAGCAGACAACCGGGGCCCGCCCCGAACACCGGGGAGCTGTTTTTT. It codes for CASRQPGPAPNTGELFF.